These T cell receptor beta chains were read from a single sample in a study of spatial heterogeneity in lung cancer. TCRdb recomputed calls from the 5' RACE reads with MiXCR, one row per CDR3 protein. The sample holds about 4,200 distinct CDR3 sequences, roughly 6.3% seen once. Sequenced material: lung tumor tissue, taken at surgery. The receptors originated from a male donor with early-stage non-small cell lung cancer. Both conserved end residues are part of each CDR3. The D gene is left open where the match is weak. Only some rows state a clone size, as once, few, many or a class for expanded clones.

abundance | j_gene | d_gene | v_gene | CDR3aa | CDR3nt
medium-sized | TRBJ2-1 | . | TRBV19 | CASSFSGLNEQFF | TGTGCCAGTAGTTTTTCGGGCCTTAATGAGCAGTTCTTC
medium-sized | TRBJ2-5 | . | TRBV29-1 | CSVEMGVGETQYF | TGCAGCGTTGAAATGGGGGTGGGTGAGACCCAGTACTTC
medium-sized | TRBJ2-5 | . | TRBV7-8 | CASSLAGLYQETQYF | TGTGCCAGCAGCTTAGCTGGACTGTACCAAGAGACCCAGTACTTC
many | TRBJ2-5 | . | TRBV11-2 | CASSLGGEETQYF | TGTGCCAGCAGCTTAGGGGGAGAGGAGACCCAGTACTTC
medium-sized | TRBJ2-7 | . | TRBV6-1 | CASSEVGQFHEQYF | TGTGCCAGCAGTGAAGTTGGACAGTTCCACGAGCAGTACTTC
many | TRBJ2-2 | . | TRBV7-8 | CASSLPGPQTGELFF | TGTGCCAGCAGCCTTCCGGGACCACAGACCGGGGAGCTGTTTTTT
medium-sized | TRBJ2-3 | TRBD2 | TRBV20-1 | CSARKDGGDTQYF | TGCAGTGCTAGAAAGGACGGGGGGGATACGCAGTATTTT
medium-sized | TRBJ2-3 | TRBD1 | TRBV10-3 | CAISHTGEADTQYF | TGTGCCATCAGCCACACAGGGGAAGCAGATACGCAGTATTTT
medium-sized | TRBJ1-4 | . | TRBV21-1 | CASSKGDKESEKLFF | TGTGCCAGCAGCAAAGGTGACAAGGAGAGCGAAAAACTGTTTTTT
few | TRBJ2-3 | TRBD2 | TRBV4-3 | CASSPDLGDYLTDTQYF | TGCGCCAGCAGCCCCGACTTGGGGGACTACCTCACAGATACGCAGTATTTT
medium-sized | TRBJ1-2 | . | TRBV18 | CASSRPPNYGYTF | TGTGCCAGCTCGCGACCCCCAAACTATGGCTACACCTTC
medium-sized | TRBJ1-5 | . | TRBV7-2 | CASSRGSNQPQHF | TGTGCCAGCAGCCGGGGCAGCAATCAGCCCCAGCATTTT
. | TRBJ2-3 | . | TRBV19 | CASSMDTASTDTQYF | TGTGCCAGTAGTATGGACACCGCTAGCACAGATACGCAGTATTTT
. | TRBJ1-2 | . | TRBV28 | CATHASSSYGYTF | TGTGCCACCCATGCGAGCTCAAGCTATGGCTACACCTTC
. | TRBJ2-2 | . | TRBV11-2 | CASSFSGNGELFF | TGTGCCAGCAGCTTCTCGGGGAACGGGGAGCTGTTTTTT
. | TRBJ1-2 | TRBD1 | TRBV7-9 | CASSGQEREGYTF | TGTGCCAGCAGCGGACAGGAAAGAGAAGGCTACACCTTC
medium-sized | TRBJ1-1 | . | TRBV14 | CASSHHTGSAEAFF | TGTGCCAGCAGCCACCACACGGGGAGCGCTGAAGCTTTCTTT
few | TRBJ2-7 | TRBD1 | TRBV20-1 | CSARKGQGAEQYF | TGCAGTGCTAGGAAGGGACAGGGGGCCGAGCAGTACTTC
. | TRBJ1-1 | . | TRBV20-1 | CSARFRVNTEAFF | TGCAGTGCTAGATTCAGGGTGAACACTGAAGCTTTCTTT
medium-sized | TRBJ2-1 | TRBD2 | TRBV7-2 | CASIESGNNLYNEQFF | TGTGCCAGCATCGAAAGCGGGAACAACCTCTACAATGAGCAGTTCTTC
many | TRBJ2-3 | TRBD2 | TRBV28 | CASSSELAGSTDTQYF | TGTGCCAGCAGTTCAGAACTAGCGGGAAGCACAGATACGCAGTATTTT
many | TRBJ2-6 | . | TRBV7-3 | CASSLTGATSGANVLTF | TGTGCCAGCAGCTTAACGGGGGCTACCTCTGGGGCCAACGTCCTGACTTTC
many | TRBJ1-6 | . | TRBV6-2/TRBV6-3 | CASVTDGSYNSPLHF | TGTGCCAGCGTAACCGATGGCTCCTATAATTCACCCCTCCACTTT